These 8 T cell receptor beta chains were sequenced from one sample in a study of CD8+CD57+ T cells in acquired aplastic anemia. CDR3 and TCR beta VDJ profiling relied on a genomic DNA template. TCRdb re-derived calls from the reads in MiXCR, one entry per CDR3 protein. The repertoire holds more than 150,000 distinct CDR3 sequences, with roughly 45% as singletons. Patients selected for sequencing had displayed CD8+CD57+ cell expansion by flow cytometry. Material: sorted CD4+, CD8+, or CD8+CD57+ T cells (not recorded which) from PBMCs. These receptors originate from a human donor with aplastic anemia.

As regards this clonotype: Just one base apart from a much larger clone, this may be a read error. The V call is TRBV6-1, the J call TRBJ2-3; 8 positions agree with TRBD2. CDR1 is MNHNS and CDR2 is SASEGT in the germline V gene. CDR3 length: 16 residues. V was pared by 7 bases and J by 4 bases, with 13 bases of the junction left unmatched. This CDR3 reads CASTNTRSGGADTQYF. For the CDR3, the DNA is TGTGCCAGCACGAACACGAGATCGGGGGGGGCAGATACGCAGTATTTT.

This clonotype was observed a handful of times. This rearrangement joins TRBV18 to TRBJ2-3; 10 bases are a match to TRBD2. The CDR3 has 15 amino acids. CDR1 KGHSH and CDR2 LQKENI come from the germline V gene. V gave up 8 bases and J gave up 4 bases; unmatched junction bases: 9. The CDR3 loop is CASPGLAGAADTQYF. CDR3 DNA: TGTGCCAGCCCCGGGCTAGCGGGAGCCGCAGATACGCAGTATTTT.

The rearrangement joins TRBV4-3 to TRBJ2-3, with 16 bases fitting TRBD2. Trimming cost V 3 bases and J 4 bases; bases outside gene matches: 1. From germline, CDR1 is LGHNA and CDR2 YSLEER. CDR3 length equals 16 residues. The CDR3 bases are TGCGCCAGCAGCCAGGGGACTAGCGGGGGGGCAGATACGCAGTATTTT. Protein: CASSQGTSGGADTQYF.

This chain uses TRBV25-1 with TRBJ1-5; D ambiguous. Germline CDR1 MGHDK, CDR2 SYGVNS. The V gene lost 6 bases and the J gene lost 1 base, with 10 bases spanning the gap. This CDR3 spans 14 amino acids. CDR3 nucleotide sequence: TGTGCCAGCAGCTTATACGGAAGCAATCAGCCCCAGCATTTT. It codes for CASSLYGSNQPQHF. The full variable domain, with the rest looked up from reference TRBV25-1 and TRBJ1-5, is EADIYQTPRYLVIGTGKKITLECSQTMGHDKMYWYQQDPGMELHLIHYSYGVNSTEKGDLSSESTVSRIRTEHFPLTLESARPSHTSQYLCASSLYGSNQPQHFGDGTRLSIL.

V and J are TRBV30 and TRBJ1-6, with D unclear. The CDR3 loop spans 15 amino acids. V was shortened by 2 bases and J by 11 bases, with 19 bases between the two germline ends. The germline V gene has CDR1 GTSNPN and CDR2 SVGIG (reference sequence). This CDR3 reads CAWSPVQRFDAPLHF. The CDR3 bases are TGTGCCTGGAGTCCAGTCCAGCGTTTCGATGCACCCCTCCACTTT. Using reference TRBV30 and TRBJ1-6 for the parts outside the CDR3, the full variable domain is SQTIHQWPATLVQPVGSPLSLECTVEGTSNPNLYWYRQAAGRGLQLLFYSVGIGQISSEVPQNLSASRPQDRQFILSSKKLLLSDSGFYLCAWSPVQRFDAPLHFGNGTRLTVT.

In this sample, this clonotype turned up many times. The V call is TRBV7-2, the J call TRBJ1-3; 7 bases are shared with TRBD1. Germline V gene lookup returns CDR1 SGHTA and CDR2 FQGNSA. Losses at the gene ends were 4 bases for V and 0 bases for J; bases not matched to a gene: 9. The CDR3 length is 17 residues. The CDR3 loop reads CASSSATGPSSGNTIYF. As DNA, the CDR3 is TGTGCCAGCAGCTCAGCGACAGGGCCGTCCTCTGGAAACACCATATATTTT.

This clonotype was seen a few times. The genes are TRBV4-3 and TRBJ2-1; D is uncertain. The CDR3 length is 16 residues. CDR1 and CDR2 (germline): LGHNA, YSLEER. Between the trimmed V and J ends, which lost 2 bases and 3 bases, there was a span of 14 bases. CDR3: CASSQFVGGSYNEQFF. CDR3 sequence (DNA): TGCGCCAGCAGCCAATTCGTGGGCGGCAGCTACAATGAGCAGTTCTTC.

This clonotype is termed medium-sized. The rearrangement joins TRBV15 to TRBJ1-6; possible D gene TRBD1, 5 bases. The length of the CDR3 is 16 residues. Looked up from germline, CDR1 is LNHNV and CDR2 is YYDKDF (reference sequence). V was shortened by 0 bases and J by 8 bases, with 14 bases between the two germline ends. The CDR3 loop is CATSRDSPGYDSPLHF. The DNA for the CDR3 is TGTGCCACCAGCAGAGATTCGCCAGGGTATGATTCACCCCTCCACTTT.